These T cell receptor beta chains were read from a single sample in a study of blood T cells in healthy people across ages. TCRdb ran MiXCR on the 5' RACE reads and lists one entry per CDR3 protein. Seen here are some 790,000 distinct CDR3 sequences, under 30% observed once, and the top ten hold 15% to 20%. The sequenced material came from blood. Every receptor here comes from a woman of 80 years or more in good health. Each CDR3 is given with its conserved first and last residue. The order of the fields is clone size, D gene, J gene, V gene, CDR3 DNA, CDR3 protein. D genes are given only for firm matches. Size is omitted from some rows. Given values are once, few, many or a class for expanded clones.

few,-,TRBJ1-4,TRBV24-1,TGTGCCACCAGTGATACCGACGAAAAACTGTTTTTT,CATSDTDEKLFF
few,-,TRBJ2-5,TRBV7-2,TGTGCCACCTCGGCCTCGACGGCTCAAGAGACCCAGTACTTC,CATSASTAQETQYF
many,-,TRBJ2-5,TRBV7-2,TGTGCCAGCAGCTCAGGGGGGGAGACCCAGTACTTC,CASSSGGETQYF
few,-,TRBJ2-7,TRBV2,TGTGCCAGCAAGAACGAGGGTAGGGCGACCTACGAGCAGTACTTC,CASKNEGRATYEQYF
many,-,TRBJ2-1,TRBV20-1,TGCAGGGGGTTCCAGGGGAATGAGCAGTTCTTC,CRGFQGNEQFF
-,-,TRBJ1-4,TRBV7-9,TGTGCCAGCAGTTCGTGGGGTGGAGGTACAACTAATGAAAAACTGTTTTTT,CASSSWGGGTTNEKLFF
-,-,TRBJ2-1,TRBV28,TGTGCCAGCAGTTTCCCACTAGGCCCCTATCGGCAGTTCTTC,CASSFPLGPYRQFF
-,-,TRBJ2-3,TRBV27,TGTGCCAGCAGTTCCCCGGGCAGGGGAGATACGCAGTATTTT,CASSSPGRGDTQYF
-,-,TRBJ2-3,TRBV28,TGTGTCAGCAGCCTCAAGGGTAGCACAGATACGCAGTATTTT,CVSSLKGSTDTQYF
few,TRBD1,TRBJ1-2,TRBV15,TGTGCCACCAGCCGAGGGGACAGCTTCTATGGCTACACCTTC,CATSRGDSFYGYTF
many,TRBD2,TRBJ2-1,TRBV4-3,TGCGCCAGCAGCCAAGTGAGCGGGGGGGCCCCGGGTGAGCAGTTCTTC,CASSQVSGGAPGEQFF
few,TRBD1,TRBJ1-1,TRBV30,TGTGCCGGGAGGGACAGGGGCACTGAAGCTTTCTTT,CAGRDRGTEAFF
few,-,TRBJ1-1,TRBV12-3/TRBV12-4,TGTGCCAGCAGCCCTACGGGACTGCAGGCTTTCTTT,CASSPTGLQAFF
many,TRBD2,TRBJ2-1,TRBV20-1,TGCAGTGCTAGTTCTAGCGGGGGGGCCTGGGAGCAGTTCTTC,CSASSSGGAWEQFF
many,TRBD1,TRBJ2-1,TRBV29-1,TGCAGCGGACGGGACAGGGGGGGCAATGAGCAGTTCTTC,CSGRDRGGNEQFF
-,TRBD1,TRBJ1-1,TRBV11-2,TGTGCCAGCAGCTCCGACAGGGTCAGGAACACTGAAGCTTTCTTT,CASSSDRVRNTEAFF
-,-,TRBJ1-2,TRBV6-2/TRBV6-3,TGTGCCAGCAGATCCAGCGGCTATGGCTACACCTTC,CASRSSGYGYTF
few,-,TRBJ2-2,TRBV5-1,TGCGCCAGCAGCCCATCACAGGAGCGCACCGGGGAGCTGTTTTTT,CASSPSQERTGELFF
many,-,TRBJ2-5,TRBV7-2,TGTGCCAGCAGCTTCAGCTCGCTAGAGACCCAGTACTTC,CASSFSSLETQYF
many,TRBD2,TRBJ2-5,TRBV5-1,TGCGCCAGCAGCTTGGCCCCGGGGGGTGCAGAGACCCAGTACTTC,CASSLAPGGAETQYF
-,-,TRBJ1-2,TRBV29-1,TGCAGCGTTGACAGCCCAGACTATGGCTACACCTTC,CSVDSPDYGYTF
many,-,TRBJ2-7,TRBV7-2,TGTGCCAGCAGCCTGCAGACAGAAATCTCCTACGAGCAGTACTTC,CASSLQTEISYEQYF
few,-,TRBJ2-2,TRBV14,TGTGCCAGCAGCCAAGGACAGACGAACACCGGGGAGCTGTTTTTT,CASSQGQTNTGELFF
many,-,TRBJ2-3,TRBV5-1,TGCGCCAGCAGCTTGGGACCGACTGGTAGCTCCACAGATACGCAGTATTTT,CASSLGPTGSSTDTQYF
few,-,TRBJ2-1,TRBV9,TGTGCCAGCAGCGTAGAAGGGGGGGCCCTCGAGCAGTTCTTC,CASSVEGGALEQFF
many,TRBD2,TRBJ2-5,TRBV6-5,TGTGCCAGCAGTTACTCGCGCCGGGCGGGGGGCCTGGAGACCCAGTACTTC,CASSYSRRAGGLETQYF
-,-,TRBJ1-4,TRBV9,TGTGCCAGCAGCGTTGGGACCTCCGCAACTAATGAAAAACTGTTTTTT,CASSVGTSATNEKLFF
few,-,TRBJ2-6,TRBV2,TGTGCCAGCAGTGCAGGGGGGAGAGGGGCCAACGTCCTGACTTTC,CASSAGGRGANVLTF
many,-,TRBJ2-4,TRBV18,TGTGCCAGCTCACCAAAGGGGGGGACGGAAAACATTCAGTACTTC,CASSPKGGTENIQYF
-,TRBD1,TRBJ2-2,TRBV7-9,TGTGCCAGCAGCTTTCCACGCTCAGGGGGCCCCTTGGGGACCGGGGAGCTGTTTTTT,CASSFPRSGGPLGTGELFF